This record looks at one T cell receptor (beta chain) sequence and its context. The antigen remains undetermined. Data came from immunoSEQ multiplex PCR; TCRdb stores just in-frame clones and leaves some out. Here the sample spans about 120,000 clones, about 94% being singletons. The data were taken from a study of siplizumab effects on memory and regulatory T cells. Study-level results: Naive T cells seemed more diverse than memory cells; they also seemed major alloresponse contributors.

Germline lookup yields CDR1 MNHEY and CDR2 SMNVEV (reference sequence). The V and J ends lost 2 bases and 8 bases respectively, with 19 bases between them. The CDR3 length is 17 residues. The receptor was derived from a human donor in good health. The V and J genes are TRBV27 and TRBJ1-6; the D is unclear. The sequenced sample consisted of non-Treg CD4+ T cells sorted from blood. Here the CDR3 reads CASSLGPERFYHSPLHF. In nucleotides, the CDR3 is TGTGCCAGCAGTTTAGGCCCCGAGCGCTTTTACCATTCACCCCTCCACTTT.